These 23 T cell receptor beta chains were sequenced from one sample in a study of T-cell reconstitution after alpha-beta-depleted transplantation in children listed by TCRdb under 2016. Reading the label with the study, this specimen's treatment or condition is: allogeneic hematopoietic cell transplantation with graft depleted of TCRalphabeta T cells and CD19 B cells. Library preparation used PCR. The run used an Illumina HiSeq 2500. To normalize quantification of the TCRbeta repertoire, the TCR libraries were built with molecular barcoding that relied on unique molecular identifiers. The public reads were run again by TCRdb, first through fastp at Q25 and then through MiXCR, and only productive beta chains were kept. Rows matching on CDR3 protein sequence are summarized as one entry with the most common DNA and genes. In all, the sample holds about a million distinct CDR3 sequences, and around 30% of those were seen once. Jointly, the top ten make up roughly 31% of the sample.

The sequences come from PBMCs, mostly from graft donor cells, collected 360 days after TCRalphabeta/CD19-depleted stem cell transplant. These receptor sequences come from a boy less than two years old who had a stem cell transplant for SCID, so the T cells may come from the graft donor.

This clonotype was picked up a small number of times. The CDR3 DNA is TGTGCCTACACGACTGGGGGCACTGAAGCTTTCTTT. This translates into CAYTTGGTEAFF. V gene TRBV30 combines with J gene TRBJ1-1, with a weak D call TRBD1 (5 bases). The germline V and J ends were trimmed by 7 bases and 4 bases, with 13 bases remaining between them. Germline V lookup: CDR1 GTSNPN, CDR2 SVGIG (reference sequence). The CDR3 has 12 amino acids.

V usage is TRBV5-1 and J usage is TRBJ1-2; D is uncertain. Germline lookup yields CDR1 SGHRS and CDR2 YFSETQ. Trimming took off 4 bases at V and 5 bases at J, with 18 bases between the two ends. The CDR3 runs to 15 residues. CDR3 loop: CASSPDTDPLYGYTF. The CDR3 coding sequence is TGCGCCAGCAGCCCCGACACGGATCCATTGTATGGCTACACCTTC.

This clonotype was counted only a few times. The chain has TRBV2 and TRBJ1-5; D possibly corresponds to TRBD1 (6 bases). Trimming removed 11 bases from V and 4 bases from J, with 15 bases in between. This CDR3 comprises 13 residues. From germline, CDR1 is SNHLY and CDR2 FYNNEI. The CDR3 loop reads CAWSRGRNQPQHF. The CDR3 region has the DNA TGTGCCTGGAGCAGGGGTCGGAATCAGCCCCAGCATTTT.

The gene calls are TRBV7-6 and TRBJ2-5, with 7 positions matching TRBD1. Trimming took 1 base from V and 7 from J; bases not matched to a gene: 6. The CDR3 is 14 residues long. Looked up from germline, CDR1 is SGHVS and CDR2 is FNYEAQ. CDR3 sequence (DNA): TGTGCCAGCAGCTTAGTTCAGGGGGATGGGACCCAGTACTTC. Translation gives CASSLVQGDGTQYF.

This chain connects TRBV4-2 to TRBJ1-4, with D possibly matching TRBD1 (6 bases). The CDR3 extends over 16 amino acids. CDR1 and CDR2 (germline): LGHNA, YNFKEQ. The V gene lost 4 bases and the J gene lost 4 bases, with 16 bases spanning the gap. The CDR3 here is CASSLWTAFLNEKLFF. In DNA, the CDR3 is TGTGCCAGCAGCCTATGGACAGCTTTCCTTAATGAAAAACTGTTTTTT.

This clonotype was detected only a few times. V gene TRBV5-1 combines with J gene TRBJ2-5, with D unclear. This CDR3 is 15 amino acids long. Germline lookup yields CDR1 SGHRS and CDR2 YFSETQ. Trimming stripped 0 bases from V and 3 bases from J, with 12 bases between. CDR3 bases: TGCGCCAGCAGCTTGGAGCCGGTATCCAAAGAGACCCAGTACTTC. Amino acid sequence: CASSLEPVSKETQYF.

The chain uses TRBV7-9 and TRBJ2-1; 10 bases line up with TRBD1. V gave up 5 bases and J gave up 6 bases; unmatched junction bases: 13. The CDR3 has 17 amino acids. Germline V gene data show CDR1 as SEHNR and CDR2 as FQNEAQ (reference sequence). CDR3 bases: TGTGCCAGCAGCCAAGGCGTCGGGACAGGGGTTTTCAATGAGCAGTTCTTC. This translates into CASSQGVGTGVFNEQFF. The full variable domain, in which reference TRBV7-9 and TRBJ2-1 provide the parts outside the CDR3, is DTGVSQNPRHKITKRGQNVTFRCDPISEHNRLYWYRQTLGQGPEFLTYFQNEAQLEKSRLLSDRFSAERPKGSFSTLEIQRTEQGDSAMYLCASSQGVGTGVFNEQFFGPGTRLTVL.

This clonotype was seen more than once but under ten times. The V gene is TRBV12-3 or TRBV12-4, the J gene TRBJ2-1; 10 nucleotides match TRBD1. Germline trimming cut 3 bases from V and 6 bases from J; bases unmatched to any gene: 8. The CDR3 consists of 16 residues. CDR3 sequence: CASSFHVGTGVNEQFF. The CDR3 DNA follows: TGTGCCAGCAGTTTTCACGTCGGGACAGGGGTCAATGAGCAGTTCTTC.

This clonotype has a handful of counts. V usage is TRBV20-1 and J usage is TRBJ2-2, with 7 bases fitting TRBD2. Trimming took 3 bases from V and 7 from J; bases not matched to a gene: 5. CDR1 is DFQATT and CDR2 is SNEGSKA in the germline V gene (reference sequence). The CDR3 contains 13 residues. CDR3 protein: CSASRGVDGELFF. CDR3 in DNA: TGCAGTGCTAGCCGGGGGGTTGACGGGGAGCTGTTTTTT.

This clonotype was seen more than once but under ten times. The CDR3 DNA reads as TGTGCCAGCAGCCTTTCCCAGGTCCGGTTTTCTTATAATTCACCCCTCCACTTT. This gives the protein CASSLSQVRFSYNSPLHF. J is TRBJ1-6 and V is TRBV7-6; unclear D gene. Trimming shortened V by 5 bases and J by 4 bases, and 21 bases separated the two germline ends. Germline V gene data show CDR1 as SGHVS and CDR2 as FNYEAQ. This CDR3 has 18 amino acids.

This clonotype showed up just a few times. This chain joins TRBV15 and TRBJ2-3; 9 nucleotides match TRBD2. The ends lost 0 bases at V and 2 bases at J; junction bases unmatched: 6. This CDR3 region has 17 residues. Germline V gene sequence: CDR1 LNHNV, CDR2 YYDKDF (reference sequence). CDR3 in DNA: TGTGCCACCAGCAGAGAAGCGGGGGGACCACTCACAGATACGCAGTATTTT. It specifies CATSREAGGPLTDTQYF. Variable domain in full (rest from reference TRBV15 and TRBJ2-3): DAMVIQNPRYQVTQFGKPVTLSCSQTLNHNVMYWYQQKSSQAPKLLFHYYDKDFNNEADTPDNFQSRRPNTSFCFLDIRSPGLGDTAMYLCATSREAGGPLTDTQYFGPGTRLTVL.

The V and J genes are TRBV20-1 and TRBJ2-7, with 7 bases identical to TRBD1. The CDR3 consists of 14 residues. The V gene's germline CDR1 is DFQATT and CDR2 SNEGSKA (reference sequence). Germline trimming cut 5 bases from V and 3 bases from J; bases unmatched to any gene: 10. The CDR3 sequence is CSAGNRDSIYEQYF. The CDR3 coding sequence is TGCAGTGCTGGTAACCGGGACAGTATCTACGAGCAGTACTTC.

The rearrangement joins TRBV12-3 or TRBV12-4 to TRBJ1-1; TRBD1 might be the D (6 bases). The CDR3 runs 13 residues. V lost 5 bases and J 11 bases, leaving 18 bases between the germline ends. Written as DNA, the CDR3 is TGTGCCAGCAGTCCTCAACAGGGTTCCGCGGCTTTCTTT. Protein product: CASSPQQGSAAFF.

Only a few counts were recorded for this clonotype. The rearrangement links TRBV10-3 to TRBJ2-7; D is perhaps TRBD1 (6 bases). The length of the CDR3 is 12 residues. Germline V gives CDR1 ENHRY, CDR2 SYGVKD. Trimming removed 6 bases at V and 3 bases at J, with 9 bases between. The DNA of the CDR3 is TGTGCCATCAGAGAGGACAGCTACGAGCAGTACTTC. As protein: CAIREDSYEQYF.

The rearrangement joins TRBV30 to TRBJ1-2; D is perhaps TRBD1 (6 bases). The CDR3 has 15 residues. V was trimmed by 2 bases and J by 5 bases, leaving 18 bases between them. Germline CDR1 reads GTSNPN; CDR2 reads SVGIG (reference sequence). The CDR3 protein is CAWSPDRLKRYGYTF. The CDR3 DNA sequence: TGTGCCTGGAGTCCCGACAGGCTAAAGCGATATGGCTACACCTTC. Looking up the rest from reference TRBV30 and TRBJ1-2 gives the full variable domain: SQTIHQWPATLVQPVGSPLSLECTVEGTSNPNLYWYRQAAGRGLQLLFYSVGIGQISSEVPQNLSASRPQDRQFILSSKKLLLSDSGFYLCAWSPDRLKRYGYTFGSGTRLTVV.

In its sample, this clonotype was seen a few times. V is TRBV27 and J is TRBJ2-5; D gene ambiguous. Trimming removed 6 bases from V and 5 bases from J, with 19 bases in between. The CDR3 consists of 15 residues. Germline CDR1 is MNHEY and CDR2 is SMNVEV (reference sequence). CDR3 region: CASSLTLGSAETQYF. The CDR3, as DNA: TGTGCCAGCAGCCTCACGCTTGGGTCTGCGGAGACCCAGTACTTC.

This clonotype was seen ten or more times. The chain has TRBV12-3 or TRBV12-4 and TRBJ1-2; 7 nucleotides align to TRBD1. This CDR3 region has 14 residues. The junction had 9 bases not matched to a gene; V was cut back by 7 bases and J by 4 bases. CDR3 coding DNA: TGTGCCAGCACCCCGGGACAGAAGTTCTATGGCTACACCTTC. This translates into CASTPGQKFYGYTF.

Only a few counts were recorded for this clonotype. The V gene is TRBV4-1, the J gene TRBJ2-2; either TRBD1 or TRBD2 may supply D (5 bases each). The CDR3 loop spans 19 amino acids. Germline CDR1 is MGHRA and CDR2 is YSYEKL. Between the trimmed V and J ends, which lost 4 bases and 0 bases, there was a span of 21 bases. CDR3 loop: CASSLALSGTPSNTGELFF. The CDR3, as DNA: TGCGCCAGCAGCCTCGCCCTGAGTGGGACCCCGTCGAACACCGGGGAGCTGTTTTTT.

The gene calls are TRBV27 and TRBJ2-7, with D perhaps assigned TRBD1 or TRBD2 (6 bases each). The CDR3 length is 11 residues. Per the germline V gene, CDR1 is MNHEY and CDR2 is SMNVEV (reference sequence). V lost 7 bases, J lost 7 bases, and 11 bases lay in between. The CDR3 DNA sequence: TGTGCCAGCATAGGAGGGGGTGAGCAGTACTTC. The encoded protein is CASIGGGEQYF.

This clonotype was picked up many times. The V call is TRBV27, the J call TRBJ1-6; no clear D gene. V was pared by 8 bases and J by 0 bases, with 17 bases between. CDR3 length equals 17 residues. Looked up from germline, CDR1 is MNHEY and CDR2 is SMNVEV (reference sequence). CDR3 bases: TGTGCCAGCGGCGGGAGGAAGCTAAGCTCCTATAATTCACCCCTCCACTTT. Translated, it gives CASGGRKLSSYNSPLHF.

The chain joins TRBV2 to TRBJ2-1, with TRBD2 identical over 9 bases. The germline V gene has CDR1 SNHLY and CDR2 FYNNEI. This CDR3 has 15 amino acids. The ends lost 4 bases at V and 4 bases at J; junction bases unmatched: 5. CDR3 sequence: CASSVGTSRYNEQFF. The CDR3 nucleotides read TGTGCCAGCAGTGTTGGGACTAGCAGGTACAATGAGCAGTTCTTC.

V usage is TRBV5-1 and J usage is TRBJ2-7; D is undetermined. The CDR3 sequence is 15 residues long. The ends were cut back, 2 bases at V and 3 bases at J, with 15 bases in the middle. Germline-derived CDR1 and CDR2 are SGHRS and YFSETQ. CDR3: CASSFLGGTLYEQYF. The DNA for the CDR3 is TGCGCCAGCAGCTTTTTAGGCGGCACCCTCTACGAGCAGTACTTC.

This chain connects TRBV29-1 to TRBJ2-7; D uncertain. In germline, CDR1 is SQVTM, CDR2 ANQGSEA. V lost 3 bases and J 1 base, leaving 13 bases between the germline ends. The CDR3 loop spans 14 amino acids. The CDR3 DNA is TGCAGCGTTGATAGAAGGGATGGGTCCTACGAGCAGTACTTC. Protein sequence: CSVDRRDGSYEQYF.